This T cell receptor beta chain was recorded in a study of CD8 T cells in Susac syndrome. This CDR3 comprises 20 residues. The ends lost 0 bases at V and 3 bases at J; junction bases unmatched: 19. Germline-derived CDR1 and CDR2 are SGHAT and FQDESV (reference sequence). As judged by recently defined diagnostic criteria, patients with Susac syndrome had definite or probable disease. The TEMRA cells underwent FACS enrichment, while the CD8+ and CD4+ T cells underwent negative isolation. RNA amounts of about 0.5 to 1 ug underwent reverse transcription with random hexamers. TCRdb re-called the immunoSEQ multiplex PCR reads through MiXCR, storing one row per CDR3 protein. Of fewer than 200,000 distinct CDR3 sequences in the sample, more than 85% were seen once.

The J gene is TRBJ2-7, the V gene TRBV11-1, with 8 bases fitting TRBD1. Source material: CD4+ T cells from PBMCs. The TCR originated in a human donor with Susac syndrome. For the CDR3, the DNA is TGTGCCAGCAGCTTAGCCCATGGACAGGGAATTGCCTCCGGCGGCTACGAGCAGTACTTC. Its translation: CASSLAHGQGIASGGYEQYF.